The next 9 T cell receptor beta chains were all read from a single sample in a study of tumor-infiltrating lymphocytes in oesophageal squamous cell carcinoma. TCRdb used MiXCR to reprocess the PCR reads, holding one entry per CDR3 protein. The data contain just over 15,000 distinct CDR3 sequences, around 50% of them singletons. The sample consisted of esophageal tumor tissue. The receptor source for this set is a male donor with esophageal squamous cell carcinoma.

This clonotype is large within its sample. The V and J genes are TRBV6-1 and TRBJ2-5, with D possibly called TRBD1 or TRBD2 (5 bases each). This CDR3 has 16 amino acids. The germline CDR1 and CDR2 sequences are MNHNS and SASEGT. The V and J ends lost 7 bases and 4 bases respectively, with 22 bases between them. The DNA of the CDR3 is TGTGCCAGCACAAGAGGTCGGGGACGCAGAACAGAGACCCAGTACTTC. Its translation is CASTRGRGRRTETQYF.

Judged by abundance, this clonotype is hyperexpanded. The gene calls are TRBV7-9 and TRBJ2-5, with a tentative D call TRBD2 (7 bases). V lost 1 base, J lost 5 bases, and 17 bases lay in between. The germline gives CDR1 SEHNR, CDR2 FQNEAQ (reference sequence). This CDR3 comprises 16 residues. The CDR3, as DNA: TGTGCCAGCAGCTTAGGCGTAGGGGGGGGTCGGGAGACCCAGTACTTC. Its translation: CASSLGVGGGRETQYF.

This clonotype has a count of ten or more. The chain recombines TRBV10-3 with TRBJ1-4; 8 bases line up with TRBD1. The V and J ends lost 6 bases and 6 bases, in that order; junction bases with no gene match: 6. This CDR3 contains 14 residues. Germline CDR1 ENHRY, CDR2 SYGVKD. The CDR3 DNA reads as TGTGCCATCAGCTATACAGGGGGAGATGAAAAACTGTTTTTT. Translation gives CAISYTGGDEKLFF.

The rearrangement uses TRBV7-9 and TRBJ1-6; TRBD1 might be the D (6 bases). The CDR3 spans 17 residues. The V end lost 3 bases, the J end lost 6 bases, and 18 bases lay between the germline ends. Germline CDR1 is SEHNR and CDR2 is FQNEAQ (reference sequence). The CDR3 sequence is CASSFQGTGNSNSPLHF. The DNA of the CDR3 is TGTGCCAGCAGCTTCCAGGGGACCGGGAACAGTAATTCACCCCTCCACTTT. Combining the CDR3 with reference TRBV7-9 and TRBJ1-6 gives the whole variable domain DTGVSQNPRHKITKRGQNVTFRCDPISEHNRLYWYRQTLGQGPEFLTYFQNEAQLEKSRLLSDRFSAERPKGSFSTLEIQRTEQGDSAMYLCASSFQGTGNSNSPLHFGNGTRLTVT.

This clonotype is termed large. The chain couples TRBV12-3 or TRBV12-4 to TRBJ2-3; D may be TRBD2 (6 bases). The V end lost 6 bases, the J end lost 4 bases, and 8 bases lay between the germline ends. The CDR3 contains 12 residues. The CDR3 sequence is CASSRLADTQYF. The CDR3 coding sequence is TGTGCCAGCAGCCGACTAGCAGATACGCAGTATTTT.

This chain joins TRBV7-3 and TRBJ2-1, with 9 bases fitting TRBD2. The trim removed 5 bases at V and 8 bases at J, leaving 13 bases unmatched. Germline V gene data show CDR1 as SGHTA and CDR2 as FQGTGA. The CDR3 has 16 residues. The CDR3 DNA is TGTGCCAGCAGCCGCAAGGCGGGGGGGCCAAGGGATGAGCAGTTCTTC. Translation gives CASSRKAGGPRDEQFF.

The chain carries TRBV7-6 and TRBJ2-1; 9 bases align to TRBD2. The tail of the sequence fits TRBJ2-5 better, so the J call may be wrong. The CDR3 covers 12 residues. The germline CDR1 and CDR2 sequences are SGHVS and FNYEAQ. The chain's CDR3 is CASRRGGETQYF. The CDR3 nucleotides read TGTGCCAGCAGGCGGGGGGGTGAGACCCAGTACTTC.

This clonotype was detected ten times or more. A junction end diverges from the germline sequence, so it may reflect a read error. The chain uses TRBV7-2 and TRBJ2-7; 11 bases agree with TRBD2. Germline CDR1 is SGHTA and CDR2 is FQGNSA. This CDR3 contains 18 residues. The CDR3 DNA reads TGTGCCAGCAGCCCGGGACTAGCGGAGGGGTCTAGCACCGGGGAGCTGTACTTC. It is translated as CASSPGLAEGSSTGELYF.

This clonotype was seen a handful of times. At one boundary the junction diverges from the germline segment, which might be a read error. The chain is built from TRBV7-6 and TRBJ1-6, with a tentative D call TRBD1 (6 bases). The CDR3 runs 16 residues. The germline V gene has CDR1 SGHVS and CDR2 FNYEAQ. CDR3 sequence reads: CASSLGDPSGGYEQYF. Written as DNA, the CDR3 is TGTGCCAGCAGCTTAGGGGATCCAAGCGGGGGCTACGAGCAGTACTTT.